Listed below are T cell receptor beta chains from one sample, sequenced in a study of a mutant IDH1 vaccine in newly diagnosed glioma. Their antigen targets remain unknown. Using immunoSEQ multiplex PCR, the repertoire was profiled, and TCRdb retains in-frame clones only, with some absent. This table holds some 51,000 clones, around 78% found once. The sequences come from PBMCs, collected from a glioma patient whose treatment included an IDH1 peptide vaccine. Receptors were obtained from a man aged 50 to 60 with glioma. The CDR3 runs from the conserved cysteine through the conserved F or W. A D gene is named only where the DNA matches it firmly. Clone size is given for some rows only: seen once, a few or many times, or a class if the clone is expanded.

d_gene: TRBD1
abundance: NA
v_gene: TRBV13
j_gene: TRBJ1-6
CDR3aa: CASSLALYPGGNSPLHF
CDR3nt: TGTGCCAGCAGCTTAGCCCTTTATCCAGGGGGTAATTCACCCCTCCACTTT

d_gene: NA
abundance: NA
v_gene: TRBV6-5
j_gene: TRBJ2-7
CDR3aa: CASSYVERAYEQYF
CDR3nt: TGTGCCAGCAGTTACGTCGAAAGGGCCTACGAGCAGTACTTC

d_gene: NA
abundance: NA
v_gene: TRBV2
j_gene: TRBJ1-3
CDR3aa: CASSQGGSGNTIYF
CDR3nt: TGTGCCAGCAGCCAGGGAGGCTCTGGAAACACCATATATTTT

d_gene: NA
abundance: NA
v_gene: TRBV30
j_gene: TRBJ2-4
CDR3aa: CAWSKVENIQYF
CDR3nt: TGTGCCTGGAGTAAGGTGGAGAACATTCAGTACTTC

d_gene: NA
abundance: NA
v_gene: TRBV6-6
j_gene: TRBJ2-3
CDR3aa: CASTAGEADTQYF
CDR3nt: TGTGCCAGCACAGCGGGTGAGGCAGATACGCAGTATTTT

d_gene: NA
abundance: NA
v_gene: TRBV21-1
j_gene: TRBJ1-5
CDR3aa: CASRGQIWNNQPQHF
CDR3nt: TGTGCCAGCCGTGGGCAGATTTGGAACAATCAGCCCCAGCATTTT

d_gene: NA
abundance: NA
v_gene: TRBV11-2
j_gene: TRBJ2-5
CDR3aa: CASSLDGYQETQYF
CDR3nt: TGTGCCAGCAGCTTAGATGGGTACCAAGAGACCCAGTACTTC

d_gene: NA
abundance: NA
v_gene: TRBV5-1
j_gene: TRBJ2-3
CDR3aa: CASMQAVQGDTQYF
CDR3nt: TGCGCCAGCATGCAGGCAGTACAGGGAGATACGCAGTATTTT

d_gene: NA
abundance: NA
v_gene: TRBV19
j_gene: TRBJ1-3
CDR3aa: CASKGGSSGNTIYF
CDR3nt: TGTGCCAGTAAGGGGGGGAGCTCTGGAAACACCATATATTTT

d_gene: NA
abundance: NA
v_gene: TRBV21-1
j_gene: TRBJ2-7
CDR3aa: CASSKVSGTTYEQYF
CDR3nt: TGTGCCAGCAGCAAGGTGTCCGGGACAACATACGAGCAGTACTTC

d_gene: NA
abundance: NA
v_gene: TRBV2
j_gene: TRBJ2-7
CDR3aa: CASRTVSYEQYF
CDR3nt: TGTGCCTCCCGGACGGTCTCCTACGAGCAGTACTTC

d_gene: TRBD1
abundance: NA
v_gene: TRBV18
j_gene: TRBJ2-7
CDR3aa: CASSRDSGPYEQYF
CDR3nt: TGTGCCAGCTCACGGGACAGCGGCCCCTACGAGCAGTACTTC

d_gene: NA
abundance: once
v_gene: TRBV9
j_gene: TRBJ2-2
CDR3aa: CASSVRAVGTGELFF
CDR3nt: TGTGCCAGCAGCGTCCGAGCGGTAGGGACCGGGGAGCTGTTTTTT

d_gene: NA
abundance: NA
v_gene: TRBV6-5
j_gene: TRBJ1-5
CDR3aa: CASSYGGNQPQHF
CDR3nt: TGTGCCAGCAGTTACGGCGGGAATCAGCCCCAGCATTTT

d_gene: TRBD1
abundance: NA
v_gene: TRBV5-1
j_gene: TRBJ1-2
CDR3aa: CASSEGQGSYGYTF
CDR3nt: TGCGCCAGCAGCGAAGGACAGGGCTCCTATGGCTACACCTTC

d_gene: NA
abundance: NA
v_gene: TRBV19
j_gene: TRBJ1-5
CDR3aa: CASNPGPPNQPQHF
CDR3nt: TGTGCCAGTAATCCGGGGCCCCCCAATCAGCCCCAGCATTTT

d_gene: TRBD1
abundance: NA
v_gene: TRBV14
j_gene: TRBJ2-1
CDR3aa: CASSQAYSRTGNNEQFF
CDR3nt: TGTGCCAGCAGCCAAGCGTACTCTAGGACAGGGAACAATGAGCAGTTCTTC